This section outlines one T cell receptor (beta chain) sequence together with its context. Its antigen remains unidentified. The data stem from a study of T cell responses to AZD1222 COVID-19 vaccine. Study observations and caveats: No day 14 peak samples; only post-peak repertoires were characterized. Spike-specific TCR breadth and depth rose after two AZD1222 doses. Among those given AZD1222, only six were seropositive at baseline. Donors skewed white British and female; clonal diversity was possibly underestimated.

This table comes from immunoSEQ multiplex PCR, and its TCRdb copy is limited to in-frame clones, with some not included. The table includes roughly 120,000 clones, 80% to 95% detected once. Trimming took 5 bases from V and 8 from J, leaving 9 bases between them. The germline V gene has CDR1 MNHEY and CDR2 SVGAGI. The CDR3 contains 12 residues. The receptor comes from an adult who received the AZD1222 COVID-19 vaccine. The chain carries TRBV6-5 and TRBJ2-2; no clear D. The specimen comprised peripheral blood, sampled 28 days after the second AZD1222 dose. The CDR3 sequence: CASSPTPGELFF. Written as DNA, the CDR3 is TGTGCCAGCAGTCCCACCCCGGGGGAGCTGTTTTTT.